This T cell receptor beta chain was found in a study of regulatory T cells in long-lasting Graves disease. Findings and limits, study-wide: Sample size was small, which may have lowered accuracy.

This clonotype appeared a few times. The antigen is undetermined. CDR3 length: 11 amino acids. Trimming stripped 4 bases from V and 9 bases from J, with 10 bases between. CDR1 GTSNPN and CDR2 SVGIG come from the germline V gene (reference sequence). According to the study, TCR beta libraries were built with iRepertoire HTBI primers and CDR3-region Arm-PCR. Each CDR3 protein is one row after TCRdb ran MiXCR on the multiplex PCR reads. The sample lists roughly 420,000 distinct CDR3 sequences; 16% were seen once. Specified time point: newly diagnosed GD, antithyroid drugs for less than 3 months. After RNA was extracted from PBMCs, the TCR library was made from it. Xi'an, China, was home to the endocrinology department that provided patients. These data also formed part of another study, on T cells in Graves' hyperthyroidism and ophthalmopathy. As that report states: Patients aged 18 to 65 had newly diagnosed hyperthyroidism of under 2 months' duration. Thyroid ultrasound and orbital computed tomography, with clinical symptoms and serum thyroxine and TRAb, informed diagnoses.

V and J are TRBV30 and TRBJ2-1; perhaps TRBD1 as D (5 bases). The material sequenced was peripheral blood mononuclear cells (PBMCs), taken at new diagnosis, from a patient treated with antithyroid drugs. The TCR originated in a woman aged 18-29 years with Graves disease. This CDR3 reads CAWTQTVEQFF. The DNA of the CDR3 is TGTGCCTGGACTCAGACAGTTGAGCAGTTCTTC.